Listed below are T cell receptor beta chains from one sample, sequenced in a study of OX40 agonist ivuxolimab in advanced cancers. The repertoire was sequenced with immunoSEQ multiplex PCR; TCRdb's copy has only in-frame clones and lacks some. Of about 75,000 clones in the sample, about nine tenths were seen once. The source material was CD4+ or CD8+ T cells sorted from blood, sampled in a trial of the OX40 agonist ivuxolimab. Receptors originate from an adult with an advanced solid tumor such as melanoma, head and neck, liver or kidney cancer. CDR3s include the opening cysteine and the closing phenylalanine or tryptophan. The D gene is left open where the match is weak. Clone size is not always given. Where it is, it says once, few, many or a class for expanded clones.

size: once; D: TRBD1; V: TRBV7-8; J: TRBJ1-2; DNA: TGTGCCAGCAGCCAGGACAGGGGAGCCGGCTACACCTTC; CDR3: CASSQDRGAGYTF
size: -; D: -; V: TRBV11-2; J: TRBJ2-7; DNA: TGTGCCAGCAGGTCCCCGGGACACGTTCAGTACGAGCAGTACTTC; CDR3: CASRSPGHVQYEQYF
size: few; D: -; V: TRBV29-1; J: TRBJ1-1; DNA: TGCAGCGTAGGACAGAGCAAGAACACTGAAGCTTTCTTT; CDR3: CSVGQSKNTEAFF
size: -; D: TRBD1; V: TRBV2; J: TRBJ1-4; DNA: TGTGCCACCGTCTTGGGACAGCCTAATGAAAAACTGTTTTTT; CDR3: CATVLGQPNEKLFF
size: -; D: -; V: TRBV11-3; J: TRBJ2-7; DNA: TGTGCCAGCAGCTTAGAGGCGATATCCTACGAGCAGTACTTC; CDR3: CASSLEAISYEQYF
size: -; D: -; V: TRBV21-1; J: TRBJ2-5; DNA: TGTGCCAGCAGCAAAGCTGAGAGGGGGCAGGGGGAGACCCAGTACTTC; CDR3: CASSKAERGQGETQYF
size: -; D: -; V: TRBV19; J: TRBJ2-3; DNA: TGTGCCAGTAGTATAGAAGGGGATACGCAGTATTTT; CDR3: CASSIEGDTQYF
size: -; D: -; V: TRBV2; J: TRBJ2-2; DNA: TGTGCCAGCAGCCGCAACACCGGGGAGCTGTTTTTT; CDR3: CASSRNTGELFF
size: -; D: TRBD2; V: TRBV28; J: TRBJ2-5; DNA: TGTGCCAGCAGTTTACAGGTAGCGGGGGAAGAGACCCAGTACTTC; CDR3: CASSLQVAGEETQYF
size: -; D: -; V: TRBV1; J: TRBJ2-7; DNA: TGCACCAGCAGCCAAGATCACCCCTACGAGCAGTACTTC; CDR3: CTSSQDHPYEQYF
size: -; D: -; V: TRBV6-1; J: TRBJ1-4; DNA: TGTGCCAGCATCAGGAATGGGACTCCCGAGAAAAAACTGTTTTTT; CDR3: CASIRNGTPEKKLFF
size: -; D: TRBD1; V: TRBV10-2; J: TRBJ2-6; DNA: TGCGCCAGCAGTGGGGGGGACAGGGGGCTTGGGGCCAACGTCCTGACTTTC; CDR3: CASSGGDRGLGANVLTF
size: -; D: TRBD1; V: TRBV28; J: TRBJ2-5; DNA: TGTGCCAGCAGTCTCGCCGGGACAGGCCAAGAGACCCAGTACTTC; CDR3: CASSLAGTGQETQYF
size: -; D: -; V: TRBV28; J: TRBJ2-5; DNA: TGTGCCAGCAGGCAGGAGACCCAGTACTTC; CDR3: CASRQETQYF
size: -; D: TRBD1; V: TRBV7-3; J: TRBJ1-1; DNA: TGTGCCAGCAGCGCCGACAGGGTTACTGAAGCTTTCTTT; CDR3: CASSADRVTEAFF
size: -; D: TRBD1; V: TRBV2; J: TRBJ2-1; DNA: TGTGCCAGCAGTGCGGACAGGGGTTCCTACAATGAGCAGTTCTTC; CDR3: CASSADRGSYNEQFF
size: -; D: -; V: TRBV5-1; J: TRBJ1-2; DNA: TGCGCCAGCAGCTTGGACAGGGTGAGGTACGGCTACACCTTC; CDR3: CASSLDRVRYGYTF
size: once; D: TRBD1; V: TRBV18; J: TRBJ2-7; DNA: TGTGCCAGCTCCCGGGACAGGGCCGAGCAGTACTTC; CDR3: CASSRDRAEQYF
size: -; D: TRBD1; V: TRBV5-6; J: TRBJ1-5; DNA: TGTGCCAGCAGACAGGGGAATCAGCCCCAGCATTTT; CDR3: CASRQGNQPQHF
size: -; D: TRBD1; V: TRBV28; J: TRBJ2-3; DNA: TGTGCCAGCAGTTCCTCGGACAGGTCAGGGAATTTT; CDR3: CASSSSDRSGNF
size: once; D: TRBD1; V: TRBV5-8; J: TRBJ2-2; DNA: TGTGCCAGCAACCTGAAACTGGGGACAGACTACGGCGGGGAGCTGTTTTTT; CDR3: CASNLKLGTDYGGELFF
size: -; D: TRBD2; V: TRBV11-2; J: TRBJ2-1; DNA: TGTGCCAGCAGCTTAGGGGCTAGCGGGTGGGGGAATGAGCAGTTCTTC; CDR3: CASSLGASGWGNEQFF
size: -; D: -; V: TRBV7-9; J: TRBJ2-5; DNA: TGTGCCAGCAGGCCGACAGAAGAGACCCAGTACTTC; CDR3: CASRPTEETQYF
size: few; D: -; V: TRBV4-2; J: TRBJ1-2; DNA: TGTGCCAGCAGCCAAGATGCGGGTAACTATGGCTACACCTTC; CDR3: CASSQDAGNYGYTF
size: -; D: -; V: TRBV29-1; J: TRBJ1-2; DNA: TGCAGCGTTGAAGAACTGCAATCGACAGGTCTCTATGGCTACACCTTC; CDR3: CSVEELQSTGLYGYTF
size: -; D: TRBD2; V: TRBV6-1; J: TRBJ2-3; DNA: TGTGCCAGCAGTGAATTTAGTAGCGGGAGAACAGATACGCAGTATTTT; CDR3: CASSEFSSGRTDTQYF
size: -; D: -; V: TRBV18; J: TRBJ1-2; DNA: TGTGCCAGCTCACCACAGACAGGAGCCCCTACTAACTATGGCTACACCTTC; CDR3: CASSPQTGAPTNYGYTF
size: -; D: -; V: TRBV11-3; J: TRBJ2-2; DNA: TGTGCCAGCAGCCCCCGGGGCCTAAACACCGGGGAGCTGTTTTTT; CDR3: CASSPRGLNTGELFF
size: -; D: -; V: TRBV5-1; J: TRBJ1-2; DNA: TGCGCCAGCAGCTTTGATATAACTGATGGCTACACCTTC; CDR3: CASSFDITDGYTF
size: -; D: -; V: TRBV2; J: TRBJ2-7; DNA: TGTGCCACCGCCGGAATATCCTACGAGCAGTACTTC; CDR3: CATAGISYEQYF
size: -; D: -; V: TRBV11-2; J: TRBJ2-7; DNA: TGTGCCAGCAGCTTGACTGGGAACGAGCAGTACTTC; CDR3: CASSLTGNEQYF
size: once; D: TRBD2; V: TRBV7-8; J: TRBJ2-1; DNA: TGTGCCAGCAGCTTAGTGCCGGCGGGGGGACCCAGTGATGAGCAGTTCTTC; CDR3: CASSLVPAGGPSDEQFF
size: -; D: -; V: TRBV7-9; J: TRBJ2-1; DNA: TGTGCCAGCAGCTACGCCGGGACGGAAAATGAGCAGTTCTTC; CDR3: CASSYAGTENEQFF
size: -; D: -; V: TRBV5-8; J: TRBJ1-1; DNA: TGTGCCAGCAGCTTGGAGGGGCCAGTGGGCACTGAAGCTTTCTTT; CDR3: CASSLEGPVGTEAFF
size: -; D: -; V: TRBV28; J: TRBJ1-2; DNA: TGTGCCAGCAGGGGCCTGGGGCCCTATGGCTACACCTTC; CDR3: CASRGLGPYGYTF
size: -; D: -; V: TRBV6-1; J: TRBJ1-2; DNA: TGTGCCAGCAGTGGGCAGGACACAGCTAACTATGGCTACACCTTC; CDR3: CASSGQDTANYGYTF
size: -; D: TRBD2; V: TRBV18; J: TRBJ2-7; DNA: TGTGCCAGCTCCCAACCGGGACTAGCGGGAGGAGGAGAGCAGTACTTC; CDR3: CASSQPGLAGGGEQYF
size: few; D: -; V: TRBV6-1; J: TRBJ1-1; DNA: TGTGCCAGCAATTTCGACAGGTATCCCACTGAAGCTTTCTTT; CDR3: CASNFDRYPTEAFF
size: once; D: -; V: TRBV18; J: TRBJ2-5; DNA: TGTGCCAGCTCGCGCGCCGGGACCGGGGAGACCCAGTACTTC; CDR3: CASSRAGTGETQYF
size: -; D: TRBD2; V: TRBV9; J: TRBJ2-7; DNA: TGTGCCAGCAGCGTAGACGGTGCGGTGGGGGGGTCCTACGAGCAGTACTTC; CDR3: CASSVDGAVGGSYEQYF
size: -; D: -; V: TRBV5-1; J: TRBJ2-5; DNA: TGCGCCAGTGGAGGACAGCCCCAAGAGACCCAGTACTTC; CDR3: CASGGQPQETQYF
size: -; D: -; V: TRBV4-1; J: TRBJ1-4; DNA: TGCGCCAGCAGCCAACTCCAGGGGAGACCTAATGAAAAACTGTTTTTT; CDR3: CASSQLQGRPNEKLFF
size: few; D: -; V: TRBV7-7; J: TRBJ2-5; DNA: TGTGCTAGCAGCCCGCGTCGGTTGGAGGGGGAGACCCAGTACTTC; CDR3: CASSPRRLEGETQYF
size: -; D: -; V: TRBV6-5; J: TRBJ1-4; DNA: TGTGCCAGCAGTCGGGACCTCGAGGGTGAAAAACTGTTTTTT; CDR3: CASSRDLEGEKLFF
size: -; D: TRBD2; V: TRBV5-1; J: TRBJ2-5; DNA: TGCGCCAGCAGTTTAGCGGGAGTAAGGGAGACCCAGTACTTC; CDR3: CASSLAGVRETQYF
size: -; D: -; V: TRBV13; J: TRBJ1-1; DNA: TGTGCCAGCAGCACCTACAGGGTACTTTCCACTGAAGCTTTCTTT; CDR3: CASSTYRVLSTEAFF
size: -; D: -; V: TRBV9; J: TRBJ1-2; DNA: TGTGCCAGCAGCGTTGGGACGAATAACTATGGCTACACCTTC; CDR3: CASSVGTNNYGYTF
size: few; D: -; V: TRBV30; J: TRBJ2-2; DNA: TGTGCCTGGAGTCCGACAACCACCGGGGAGCTGTTTTTT; CDR3: CAWSPTTTGELFF
size: -; D: TRBD1; V: TRBV19; J: TRBJ2-2; DNA: TGTGCCAGTAGACAACAGACAGGGGCCCCCGGGGAGCTGTTTTTT; CDR3: CASRQQTGAPGELFF